This is a list of T cell receptor beta chains from one sample in a study of blood T cell repertoires in COVID-19. TCRdb keeps only in-frame clones here, not all; method: immunoSEQ multiplex PCR. In the table there are around 220,000 clones, over 75% of which are singletons. Sequenced: peripheral blood. The receptor set was obtained from a human donor in a cohort sampled during active COVID-19. CDR3s include the opening cysteine and the closing phenylalanine or tryptophan. Fields, in order: V gene, clone size, D gene, J gene, CDR3 length, CDR3 DNA, CDR3 protein. D genes are given only for firm matches. Rows may omit the clone size; those that give it use once, few, many or a size class.

v_call: TRBV24-1
clone_size: once
d_call: .
j_call: TRBJ1-2
cdr3_length: 14
cdr3_nt: TGTGCCACCAGTGATTTGGGACAGAACTATGGCTACACCTTC
cdr3_aa: CATSDLGQNYGYTF

v_call: TRBV2
clone_size: .
d_call: .
j_call: TRBJ2-1
cdr3_length: 15
cdr3_nt: TGTGCCAGCAGTGGCCAAGGACTGCCCAACAATGAGCAGTTCTTC
cdr3_aa: CASSGQGLPNNEQFF

v_call: TRBV9
clone_size: .
d_call: TRBD2
j_call: TRBJ2-2
cdr3_length: 15
cdr3_nt: TGTGCCAGCAGGGGGACTAGCGGTACCACCGGGGAGCTGTTTTTT
cdr3_aa: CASRGTSGTTGELFF

v_call: TRBV11-2
clone_size: .
d_call: TRBD1
j_call: TRBJ1-6
cdr3_length: 15
cdr3_nt: TGTGCCAGCAGCTTACTGACAGGGGCAAGTTCACCCCTCCACTTT
cdr3_aa: CASSLLTGASSPLHF

v_call: TRBV28
clone_size: .
d_call: .
j_call: TRBJ2-7
cdr3_length: 13
cdr3_nt: TGTGCCAGCACGACGGGGTGGAGCTACGAGCAGTACTTC
cdr3_aa: CASTTGWSYEQYF

v_call: TRBV28
clone_size: few
d_call: TRBD1
j_call: TRBJ2-7
cdr3_length: 14
cdr3_nt: TGTGCCAGCAGTCGAATGGGACAGACCTACGAGCAGTACTTC
cdr3_aa: CASSRMGQTYEQYF

v_call: TRBV28
clone_size: .
d_call: .
j_call: TRBJ1-5
cdr3_length: 15
cdr3_nt: TGTGCCAGCAGGTCGGGCACCTGGGTGGGGGGGCCCCAGCATTTT
cdr3_aa: CASRSGTWVGGPQHF

v_call: TRBV5-5
clone_size: .
d_call: .
j_call: TRBJ1-2
cdr3_length: 14
cdr3_nt: TGTGCCAGCAGCTTGGCGGCAGGGCCCTATGGCTACACCTTC
cdr3_aa: CASSLAAGPYGYTF

v_call: TRBV9
clone_size: .
d_call: TRBD2
j_call: TRBJ2-7
cdr3_length: 17
cdr3_nt: TGTGCCAGCAGCCCGCGCCCAGCGGGAGGGCCCCCCTACGAGCAGTACTTC
cdr3_aa: CASSPRPAGGPPYEQYF

v_call: TRBV27
clone_size: .
d_call: TRBD2
j_call: TRBJ2-5
cdr3_length: 16
cdr3_nt: TGTGCCAGCAGTTTATCTCTGAGCGGGGGAGGGGAGACCCAGTACTTC
cdr3_aa: CASSLSLSGGGETQYF

v_call: TRBV10-3
clone_size: .
d_call: TRBD1
j_call: TRBJ1-1
cdr3_length: 14
cdr3_nt: TGTGCCATCAGAGGGGGCACCGTAAACACTGAAGCTTTCTTT
cdr3_aa: CAIRGGTVNTEAFF

v_call: TRBV19
clone_size: .
d_call: .
j_call: TRBJ1-3
cdr3_length: 15
cdr3_nt: TGTGCCAGTAGTCCCGGCGGGTACTCTGGAAACACCATATATTTT
cdr3_aa: CASSPGGYSGNTIYF

v_call: TRBV5-1
clone_size: .
d_call: TRBD1
j_call: TRBJ2-6
cdr3_length: 19
cdr3_nt: TGCGCCAGCAGCTTGTCCCCGGGGACAGGCCCCTCTGGGGCCAACGTCCTGACTTTC
cdr3_aa: CASSLSPGTGPSGANVLTF

v_call: TRBV9
clone_size: .
d_call: .
j_call: TRBJ2-7
cdr3_length: 15
cdr3_nt: TGTGCCAGCAGCGTAGGGGCGGGTTGGACGGGCGAGCAGTACTTC
cdr3_aa: CASSVGAGWTGEQYF

v_call: TRBV28
clone_size: .
d_call: .
j_call: TRBJ2-1
cdr3_length: 15
cdr3_nt: TGTGCCAGCAGTTTATGGCTAAGATCCTACAATGAGCAGTTCTTC
cdr3_aa: CASSLWLRSYNEQFF

v_call: TRBV7-9
clone_size: .
d_call: .
j_call: TRBJ2-7
cdr3_length: 14
cdr3_nt: TGTGCCAGCAGCTTAGTGTCGACTAGTGCCGAGCAGTACTTC
cdr3_aa: CASSLVSTSAEQYF

v_call: TRBV7-2
clone_size: .
d_call: .
j_call: TRBJ2-7
cdr3_length: 16
cdr3_nt: TGTGCCAGCAGCTTGACGGCCGGGACTGATTTTTACGAGCAGTACTTC
cdr3_aa: CASSLTAGTDFYEQYF

v_call: TRBV7-2
clone_size: .
d_call: .
j_call: TRBJ2-6
cdr3_length: 14
cdr3_nt: TGTGCCAGCAGCGAGGCCCGTTTAACCAACGTCCTGACTTTC
cdr3_aa: CASSEARLTNVLTF

v_call: TRBV19
clone_size: .
d_call: .
j_call: TRBJ1-1
cdr3_length: 15
cdr3_nt: TGTGCCGCCAATCACCGGGGAGGCGGGAACACTGAAGCTTTCTTT
cdr3_aa: CAANHRGGGNTEAFF

v_call: TRBV27
clone_size: .
d_call: .
j_call: TRBJ1-2
cdr3_length: 14
cdr3_nt: TGTGCCAGCAAGATGGATTTCGGGTCCGATGGCTACACCTTC
cdr3_aa: CASKMDFGSDGYTF

v_call: TRBV9
clone_size: .
d_call: TRBD2
j_call: TRBJ2-7
cdr3_length: 15
cdr3_nt: TGTGCCAGCAGCGTTGCTGGGACTAGTAGGTACGAGCAGTACTTC
cdr3_aa: CASSVAGTSRYEQYF

v_call: TRBV19
clone_size: .
d_call: TRBD2
j_call: TRBJ2-7
cdr3_length: 16
cdr3_nt: TGTGCCAGTAGTATGGCTAGCGGGAGTATATCCTACGAGCAGTACTTC
cdr3_aa: CASSMASGSISYEQYF

v_call: TRBV7-9
clone_size: few
d_call: TRBD2
j_call: TRBJ2-7
cdr3_length: 13
cdr3_nt: TGTGCCAGCAGCCCCCGGGGGGGGTACGAGCAGTACTTC
cdr3_aa: CASSPRGGYEQYF